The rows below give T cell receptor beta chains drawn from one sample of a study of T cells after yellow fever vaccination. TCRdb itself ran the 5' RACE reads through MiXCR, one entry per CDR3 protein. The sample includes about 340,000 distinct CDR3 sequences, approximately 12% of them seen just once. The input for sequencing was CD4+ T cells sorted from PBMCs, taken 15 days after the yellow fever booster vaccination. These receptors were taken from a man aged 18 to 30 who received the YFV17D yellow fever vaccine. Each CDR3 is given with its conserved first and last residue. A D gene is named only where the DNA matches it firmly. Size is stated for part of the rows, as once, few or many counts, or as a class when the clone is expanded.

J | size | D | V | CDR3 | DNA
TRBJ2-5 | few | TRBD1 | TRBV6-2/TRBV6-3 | CASSGLAGQGVVGDETQYF | TGTGCCAGCAGTGGTTTGGCGGGACAGGGGGTTGTAGGTGATGAGACCCAGTACTTC
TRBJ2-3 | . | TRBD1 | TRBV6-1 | CASSERDRGRPYGQYF | TGTGCCAGCAGTGAAAGGGACAGGGGGCGCCCCTATGGGCAGTATTTT
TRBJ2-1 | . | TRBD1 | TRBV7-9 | CASRVYLGQGNDEQFF | TGTGCCAGCCGGGTTTACTTGGGACAGGGAAACGATGAGCAGTTCTTC
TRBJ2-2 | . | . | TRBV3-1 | CASSRAGNTGELFF | TGTGCCAGCAGCCGTGCAGGGAACACCGGGGAGCTGTTTTTT
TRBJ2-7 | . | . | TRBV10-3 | CAITRDSFGYEQYF | TGTGCCATCACCCGGGACTCCTTTGGGTACGAGCAGTACTTC
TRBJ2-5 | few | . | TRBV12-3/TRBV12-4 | CASRKLGERQYF | TGTGCCAGCAGAAAGTTAGGGGAGCGTCAGTACTTC
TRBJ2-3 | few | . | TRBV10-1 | CASSDIGQPRSPQYF | TGCGCCAGCAGTGACATAGGACAGCCTCGCTCGCCGCAGTATTTT
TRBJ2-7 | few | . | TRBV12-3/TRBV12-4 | CASSQPGVEQYF | TGTGCCAGCAGCCAGCCAGGGGTCGAGCAGTACTTC
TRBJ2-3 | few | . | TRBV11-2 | CASSLLLTFPDTQYF | TGTGCCAGCAGCTTACTCCTAACCTTCCCAGATACGCAGTATTTT
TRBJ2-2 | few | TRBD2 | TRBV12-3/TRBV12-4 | CASRPRGGRDTGELFF | TGTGCCAGCAGACCCCGGGGGGGACGGGACACCGGGGAGCTGTTTTTT
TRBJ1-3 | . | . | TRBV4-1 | CASSPNDRASGNTIYF | TGCGCCAGCAGCCCGAACGATAGGGCCTCTGGAAACACCATATATTTT
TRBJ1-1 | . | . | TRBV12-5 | CASGLEPGGEAFF | TGTGCTAGTGGTTTGGAGCCCGGGGGGGAAGCTTTCTTT
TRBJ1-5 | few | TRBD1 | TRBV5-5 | CASSQGQGNQPQHF | TGTGCCAGCAGCCAGGGACAGGGCAATCAGCCCCAGCATTTT
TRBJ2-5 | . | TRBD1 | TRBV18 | CASSPGQGMITPQETQYF | TGTGCCAGCTCACCGGGACAGGGGATGATCACCCCACAAGAGACCCAGTACTTC
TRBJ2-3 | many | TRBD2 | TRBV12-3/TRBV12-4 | CASSSPTTSGGSTDTQYF | TGTGCCAGCAGTTCGCCGACGACTAGCGGGGGGAGCACAGATACGCAGTATTTT
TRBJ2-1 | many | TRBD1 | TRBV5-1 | CASSDQGALMNYEQFF | TGCGCCAGCAGTGACCAGGGGGCTTTAATGAACTATGAGCAGTTCTTC
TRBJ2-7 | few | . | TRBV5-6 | CASSPRERGSSYEQYF | TGTGCCAGCAGCCCCAGGGAAAGGGGGAGCTCCTACGAGCAGTACTTC
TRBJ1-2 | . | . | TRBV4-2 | CASSQTGTAISYTF | TGTGCCAGCAGCCAGACCGGGACCGCCATCAGTTACACCTTC
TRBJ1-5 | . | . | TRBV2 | CDSSAPSNQPQHF | TGTGACAGCAGTGCGCCAAGCAATCAGCCCCAGCATTTT
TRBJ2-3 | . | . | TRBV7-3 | CASSLLGFGSTDTQYF | TGTGCCAGCAGCTTATTGGGTTTTGGGAGCACAGATACGCAGTATTTT
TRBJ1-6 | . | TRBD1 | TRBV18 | CASSPGQGSYNSPLHF | TGTGCCAGCTCACCCGGACAGGGGTCCTATAATTCACCCCTCCACTTT
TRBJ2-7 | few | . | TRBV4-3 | CASSQDPFAYEQYF | TGCGCCAGCAGCCAAGACCCGTTTGCCTACGAGCAGTACTTC
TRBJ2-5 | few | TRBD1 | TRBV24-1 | CATSDPQGTGETQYF | TGTGCCACCAGTGATCCACAGGGGACGGGGGAGACCCAGTACTTC
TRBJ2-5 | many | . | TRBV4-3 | CASSQDLGAGAGTQYF | TGCGCCAGCAGCCAAGATCTAGGCGCGGGGGCGGGGACCCAGTACTTC
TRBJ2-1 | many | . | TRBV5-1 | CASKPGSDEQFF | TGCGCCAGCAAGCCGGGTAGCGATGAGCAGTTCTTC
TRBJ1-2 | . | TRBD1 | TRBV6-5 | CASSQTGAFGYTF | TGTGCCAGCAGCCAGACAGGGGCCTTCGGCTACACCTTC
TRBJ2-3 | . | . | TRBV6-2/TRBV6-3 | CASRGWGTDTQYF | TGTGCCAGTAGGGGTTGGGGCACAGATACGCAGTATTTT
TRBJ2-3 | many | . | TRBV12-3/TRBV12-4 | CASSLGLAAGDTQYF | TGTGCCAGCAGTTTGGGCCTCGCGGCGGGGGATACGCAGTATTTT